The 11 T cell receptor beta chains below were found in one sample sequenced in a study of blood T cell repertoires in COVID-19. The data were produced by immunoSEQ multiplex PCR, yet TCRdb's version contains in-frame clones alone and is incomplete. Of 350,000 to 450,000 clones in the sample, about 90% were seen once. Specimen: PBMCs or T cells enriched from blood (not recorded which). These receptors all come from a woman aged 30 to 39 who had recovered from COVID-19.

This chain links TRBV19 with TRBJ2-1, with D tentatively TRBD1 (7 bases). There are 19 residues in the CDR3. Germline V gene lookup returns CDR1 LNHDA and CDR2 SQIVND (reference sequence). Between the trimmed V and J ends, which lost 5 bases and 6 bases, there was a span of 29 bases. The CDR3 spells CASSLQGGLGGVGFNEQFF. As DNA, the CDR3 is TGTGCCAGTAGTCTCCAGGGGGGACTTGGCGGGGTGGGGTTCAATGAGCAGTTCTTC. Variable domain in full (rest from reference TRBV19 and TRBJ2-1): DGGITQSPKYLFRKEGQNVTLSCEQNLNHDAMYWYRQDPGQGLRLIYYSQIVNDFQKGDIAEGYSVSREKKESFPLTVTSAQKNPTAFYLCASSLQGGLGGVGFNEQFFGPGTRLTVL.

The chain recombines TRBV7-9 with TRBJ2-7; 13 nucleotides match TRBD2. This CDR3 has 15 amino acids. Germline assignment: CDR1 SEHNR and CDR2 FQNEAQ (reference sequence). V lost 6 bases and J lost 4; bases outside the gene matches: 6. The CDR3 protein is CASSLMTSGRYEQYF. The CDR3 nucleotides are TGTGCCAGCAGTTTGATGACTAGCGGGAGGTACGAGCAGTACTTC.

In DNA form, the CDR3 reads TGCAGCGTTGGACAGGGAGGTCGGGAGACCCAGTACTTC. Translating gives CSVGQGGRETQYF. The chain couples TRBV29-1 to TRBJ2-5, with D possibly being TRBD1 (7 bases). Germline V lookup: CDR1 SQVTM, CDR2 ANQGSEA. CDR3 length: 13 amino acids. Trimming cost V 4 bases and J 5 bases, with 14 bases left between them. Using reference TRBV29-1 and TRBJ2-5 for the parts outside the CDR3, the full variable domain is SAVISQKPSRDICQRGTSLTIQCQVDSQVTMMFWYRQQPGQSLTLIATANQGSEATYESGFVIDKFPISRPNLTFSTLTVSNMSPEDSSIYLCSVGQGGRETQYFGPGTRLLVL.

The chain couples TRBV28 to TRBJ2-6; TRBD1 aligns across 7 bases. CDR3 length: 15 amino acids. The V gene's germline CDR1 is MDHEN and CDR2 SYDVKM. Trimming cost V 5 bases and J 2 bases; bases outside gene matches: 3. CDR3: CASSIQGTGANVLTF. Written as DNA, the CDR3 is TGTGCCAGCAGTATACAGGGGACTGGGGCCAACGTCCTGACTTTC.

The chain uses TRBV24-1 and TRBJ2-7, with 10 nucleotides matching TRBD1. Trimming removed 11 bases from V and 5 bases from J; junction bases left unmatched: 2. Per germline, CDR1 KGHDR and CDR2 SFDVKD. CDR3 size: 11 residues. CDR3 protein: CAIGTGDEQYF. The CDR3 DNA reads as TGTGCCATCGGGACAGGGGACGAGCAGTACTTC.

The rearrangement joins TRBV16 to TRBJ1-1, with unresolved D. Germline lookup yields CDR1 KGHSY and CDR2 FQNENV. CDR3 length: 14 residues. Trimming shortened V by 1 base and J by 1 base, and 7 bases separated the two germline ends. The DNA of the CDR3 is TGTGCCAGCAGCCAATGGGAGACGAACACTGAAGCTTTCTTT. Translated: CASSQWETNTEAFF.

The V gene is TRBV2, the J gene TRBJ1-2; 7 positions agree with TRBD1. The CDR3 runs 13 residues. The V and J ends lost 7 bases and 7 bases, in that order; junction bases with no gene match: 9. Per the germline V gene, CDR1 is SNHLY and CDR2 is FYNNEI. The CDR3 nucleotides read TGTGCCAGCACCCCAGGACAGGAACCTGGCTACACCTTC. Its protein is CASTPGQEPGYTF.

This clone appeared many times. The rearrangement uses TRBV19 and TRBJ2-2, with unresolved D. This CDR3 spans 17 amino acids. Per germline, CDR1 LNHDA and CDR2 SQIVND (reference sequence). V lost 5 bases, J lost 1 base, and 17 bases lay in between. As DNA, the CDR3 is TGTGCCAGTAGTGCCTTCGGCCTACAGAGGAACACCGGGGAGCTGTTTTTT. Translated, it gives CASSAFGLQRNTGELFF.

V is TRBV11-2 and J is TRBJ2-7, with D maybe TRBD2 (6 bases). The length of the CDR3 is 15 residues. V was clipped by 1 base and J by 2 bases, with 12 bases between them. Germline CDR1 reads SGHAT; CDR2 reads FQNNGV. The CDR3 nucleotides read TGTGCCAGCAGCTTAGGCGCGGGGCGCGCCTACGAGCAGTACTTC. Protein: CASSLGAGRAYEQYF.

The V and J genes are TRBV5-1 and TRBJ2-5, with 7 positions matching TRBD2. The CDR3 covers 15 residues. Germline V gene data show CDR1 as SGHRS and CDR2 as YFSETQ. V trimming: 0 bases; J trimming: 5 bases; junction bases outside the gene matches: 7. The CDR3: CASSLEVREGETQYF. CDR3 nucleotide sequence: TGCGCCAGCAGCTTGGAGGTCAGGGAGGGGGAGACCCAGTACTTC.

This clone was detected only a few times. V and J are TRBV7-3 and TRBJ2-2; tentatively, D is TRBD2 (5 bases). This CDR3 region has 11 residues. Germline assignment: CDR1 SGHTA and CDR2 FQGTGA. The ends were cut back, 5 bases at V and 9 bases at J, with 7 bases in the middle. The CDR3 DNA reads as TGTGCCAGCAGCCCGGGAAGGGAGCTGTTTTTT. Translated: CASSPGRELFF. Filled out from reference TRBV7-3 and TRBJ2-2, the complete variable domain reads GAGVSQTPSNKVTEKGKYVELRCDPISGHTALYWYRQSLGQGPEFLIYFQGTGAADDSGLPNDRFFAVRPEGSVSTLKIQRTERGDSAVYLCASSPGRELFFGEGSRLTVL.